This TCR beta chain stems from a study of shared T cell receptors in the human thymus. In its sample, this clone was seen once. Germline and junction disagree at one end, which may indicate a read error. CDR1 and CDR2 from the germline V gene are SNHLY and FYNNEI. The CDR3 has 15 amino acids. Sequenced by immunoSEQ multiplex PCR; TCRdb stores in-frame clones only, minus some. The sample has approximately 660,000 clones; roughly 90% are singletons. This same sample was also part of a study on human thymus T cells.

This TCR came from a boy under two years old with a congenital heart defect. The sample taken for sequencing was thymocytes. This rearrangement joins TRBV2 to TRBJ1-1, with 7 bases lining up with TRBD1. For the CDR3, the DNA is TGTGCCAGCACGCTGACAGGGTCCGGGAACAGTGAAGCTTTCTTT. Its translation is CASTLTGSGNSEAFF.